Shown below are 9 T cell receptor beta chains from a single sample sequenced in a study of CD8 T cells in Susac syndrome. A quantity of about 0.5 to 1 ug RNA underwent reverse transcription using random hexamers. TCRdb analysed the immunoSEQ multiplex PCR reads with MiXCR anew, one entry per CDR3 protein. The sample carries around 80,000 distinct CDR3 sequences, 80% to 95% recorded once. The sequenced sample was CD8+ T cells from PBMCs. These receptors originate from a human donor with Susac syndrome.

This chain links TRBV20-1 with TRBJ1-1, with D uncertain. The CDR3 covers 17 residues. V lost 0 bases to trimming and J lost 1 base, with 18 bases between them. CDR1 is DFQATT and CDR2 is SNEGSKA in the germline V gene (reference sequence). The CDR3 reads CSARDLISGRTNTEAFF. In DNA, the CDR3 is TGCAGTGCTAGAGATCTTATCAGCGGTCGGACGAACACTGAAGCTTTCTTT.

In nucleotides, the CDR3 is TGTGCCAGCACCCGGGGTAGCGGGAGGCGCCACTCCTACAATGAGCAGTTCTTC. Its translation: CASTRGSGRRHSYNEQFF. This chain links TRBV4-2 with TRBJ2-1, with 10 bases that match TRBD2. The trim removed 7 bases at V and 0 bases at J, leaving 12 bases unmatched. CDR3 length: 18 residues. Looked up from germline, CDR1 is LGHNA and CDR2 is YNFKEQ.

The V and J genes are TRBV6-5 and TRBJ1-3; the match to TRBD1 covers 7 bases. This CDR3 comprises 17 residues. Unmatched junction bases numbered 9, after V lost 1 base and J lost 3 bases. Looked up from germline, CDR1 is MNHEY and CDR2 is SVGAGI. The CDR3 nucleotides read TGTGCCAGCAGTTACTTCCCGAGCGGGACAGATGGAAACACCATATATTTT. Its protein product is CASSYFPSGTDGNTIYF.

V and J are TRBV7-9 and TRBJ1-2; 8 bases are a match to TRBD1. The junction had 8 bases not matched to a gene; V was cut back by 1 base and J by 1 base. Germline V gene sequence: CDR1 SEHNR, CDR2 FQNEAQ (reference sequence). CDR3 length: 17 residues. In DNA form, the CDR3 reads TGTGCCAGCAGCTTAGTTTACAGGGGGATCCTTAACTATGGCTACACCTTC. Amino acid sequence: CASSLVYRGILNYGYTF. Based on the CDR3 plus reference TRBV7-9 and TRBJ1-2, the full variable domain is DTGVSQNPRHKITKRGQNVTFRCDPISEHNRLYWYRQTLGQGPEFLTYFQNEAQLEKSRLLSDRFSAERPKGSFSTLEIQRTEQGDSAMYLCASSLVYRGILNYGYTFGSGTRLTVV.

The chain is built from TRBV20-1 and TRBJ2-1, with D possibly matching TRBD2 (6 bases). Between the trimmed V and J ends, which lost 2 bases and 12 bases, there was a span of 11 bases. The CDR3 is 11 amino acids. Germline assignment: CDR1 DFQATT and CDR2 SNEGSKA (reference sequence). The CDR3 region is CSARSGTWQFF. The CDR3, as DNA: TGCAGTGCTAGATCGGGGACTTGGCAGTTCTTC.

The chain uses TRBV29-1 and TRBJ2-3, with 7 bases fitting TRBD1. From germline, CDR1 is SQVTM and CDR2 ANQGSEA. The V gene end was trimmed by 6 bases and the J gene end by 2 bases; junction bases not matched to a gene: 8. The CDR3 has 14 amino acids. CDR3 sequence (DNA): TGCAGCGTCCGTGAACAGGGGACCACAGATACGCAGTATTTT. Its translation is CSVREQGTTDTQYF.

The chain combines TRBV7-9 with TRBJ1-4; weak D call: TRBD1 (5 bases). V was trimmed by 5 bases and J by 8 bases, leaving 18 bases between them. This CDR3 contains 15 residues. CDR1 is SEHNR, CDR2 FQNEAQ, per germline (reference sequence). In DNA form, the CDR3 reads TGTGCCAGCAGCCCGACAGCGGGACGAGGGGAAAAACTGTTTTTT. This sequence encodes CASSPTAGRGEKLFF.

V and J are TRBV15 and TRBJ2-3; the D call may be TRBD1 or TRBD2 (5 bases each). Trimming took 3 bases from V and 1 from J, leaving 14 bases between them. The CDR3 is 16 residues long. CDR1 is LNHNV, CDR2 YYDKDF, per germline (reference sequence). CDR3 sequence: CATSSQSGSGTDTQYF. DNA of the CDR3: TGTGCCACCAGCAGTCAATCAGGGAGTGGCACAGATACGCAGTATTTT.

A note on this clonotype: The junction differs from germline at one of its ends, possibly a read error. The rearrangement uses TRBV3-1 and TRBJ1-3, with TRBD1 matching over 8 bases. The length of the CDR3 is 17 residues. Looked up from germline, CDR1 is LGHDT and CDR2 is YNNKEL (reference sequence). The CDR3 nucleotides read TGTGCCAGCAGCCAAGATGTCAGGGGGCTCTCTGAAAACACCATATATTTT. This sequence encodes CASSQDVRGLSENTIYF.